The rows below give T cell receptor beta chains drawn from one sample of a study of blood T cell repertoires in COVID-19. The data were produced by immunoSEQ multiplex PCR, yet TCRdb's version contains in-frame clones alone and is incomplete. Here the sample spans about 230,000 clones, 85% to 90% being singletons. What was sequenced was PBMCs or T cells enriched from blood (not recorded which). All receptors derive from a man younger than 35 who had recovered from COVID-19. CDR3s include the opening cysteine and the closing phenylalanine or tryptophan. Each record gives: D gene, J gene, CDR3 length, clone size, V gene, CDR3 protein, CDR3 DNA. The D gene is left open where the match is weak. The size of a clone is reported for some rows only, either as once, few or many, or as a class for expanded clones.

D: -; J: TRBJ2-6; length: 14; size: -; V: TRBV4-1; CDR3: CASSDDNGSGVLTF; DNA: TGCGCCAGCAGCGACGACAATGGATCAGGCGTCCTGACTTTC
D: -; J: TRBJ2-7; length: 16; size: -; V: TRBV11-2; CDR3: CASSPPDRGPTYEQYF; DNA: TGTGCCAGCAGCCCCCCAGATAGGGGTCCAACCTACGAGCAGTACTTC
D: -; J: TRBJ2-2; length: 13; size: -; V: TRBV7-2; CDR3: CASRQGYTGELFF; DNA: TGTGCCAGCAGGCAGGGGTACACCGGGGAGCTGTTTTTT
D: TRBD1; J: TRBJ2-3; length: 13; size: -; V: TRBV24-1; CDR3: CATEGQGTDTQYF; DNA: TGTGCCACCGAGGGACAGGGGACAGATACGCAGTATTTT
D: TRBD1; J: TRBJ1-2; length: 13; size: -; V: TRBV6-4; CDR3: CASSAGGLYGYTF; DNA: TGTGCCAGCAGTGCAGGGGGACTCTATGGCTACACCTTC
D: -; J: TRBJ2-3; length: 13; size: -; V: TRBV10-3; CDR3: CAISESSRGTQYF; DNA: TGTGCCATCAGTGAGTCGAGCAGGGGCACGCAGTATTTT
D: TRBD2; J: TRBJ2-3; length: 19; size: -; V: TRBV5-4; CDR3: CASSGGLAGVGMSTDTQYF; DNA: TGTGCCAGCAGCGGCGGACTAGCGGGAGTTGGGATGAGCACAGATACGCAGTATTTT
D: -; J: TRBJ2-7; length: 12; size: -; V: TRBV30; CDR3: CAWNPTGDEQYF; DNA: TGTGCCTGGAATCCAACGGGAGACGAGCAGTACTTC
D: TRBD1; J: TRBJ2-5; length: 14; size: -; V: TRBV2; CDR3: CASIRDRGSETQYF; DNA: TGTGCCAGCATCCGGGACAGGGGTTCAGAGACCCAGTACTTC
D: TRBD1; J: TRBJ1-5; length: 16; size: -; V: TRBV27; CDR3: CASSRGQTYSNQPQHF; DNA: TGTGCCAGCAGCCGGGGACAGACTTATAGCAATCAGCCCCAGCATTTT
D: -; J: TRBJ1-3; length: 13; size: -; V: TRBV30; CDR3: CAWGTGTGNTIYF; DNA: TGTGCCTGGGGTACAGGCACTGGAAACACCATATATTTT
D: -; J: TRBJ1-3; length: 14; size: few; V: TRBV30; CDR3: CAWSRPGAGNTIYF; DNA: TGTGCCTGGAGCCGCCCAGGGGCTGGAAACACCATATATTTT
D: TRBD1; J: TRBJ1-6; length: 16; size: -; V: TRBV13; CDR3: CASSFRRTGPDSPLHF; DNA: TGTGCCAGCAGCTTCAGGCGGACAGGCCCCGATTCACCCCTCCACTTT
D: TRBD2; J: TRBJ2-7; length: 13; size: -; V: TRBV3-1/TRBV3-2; CDR3: CASSLSGRHEQYF; DNA: TGTGCCAGCAGCCTTAGCGGGAGGCACGAGCAGTACTTC
D: TRBD2; J: TRBJ2-5; length: 14; size: -; V: TRBV7-7; CDR3: CASSRYGGAETQYF; DNA: TGTGCTAGCAGCCGTTACGGGGGGGCAGAGACCCAGTACTTC
D: -; J: TRBJ1-2; length: 13; size: -; V: TRBV15; CDR3: CATAKDRNYGYTF; DNA: TGTGCCACCGCTAAAGACAGGAACTATGGCTACACCTTC
D: TRBD2; J: TRBJ2-7; length: 16; size: -; V: TRBV10-2; CDR3: CASSESPRGGFYEQYF; DNA: TGCGCCAGCAGTGAGTCGCCTCGCGGGGGGTTCTACGAGCAGTACTTC
D: -; J: TRBJ2-4; length: 14; size: -; V: TRBV5-6; CDR3: CASSLGSAKNIQYF; DNA: TGTGCCAGCAGCTTGGGTAGTGCCAAAAACATTCAGTACTTC
D: -; J: TRBJ2-3; length: 15; size: once; V: TRBV6-5; CDR3: CASSIRGFGTDTQYF; DNA: TGTGCCAGCAGTATAAGAGGGTTCGGCACAGATACGCAGTATTTT
D: TRBD1; J: TRBJ2-5; length: 15; size: once; V: TRBV10-3; CDR3: CAISLGTGEGETQYF; DNA: TGTGCCATCAGTCTCGGGACAGGGGAGGGAGAGACCCAGTACTTC
D: -; J: TRBJ2-1; length: 15; size: -; V: TRBV10-1; CDR3: CASSESLSSYNEQFF; DNA: TGCGCCAGCAGTGAGAGCCTGAGCTCCTACAATGAGCAGTTCTTC
D: TRBD1; J: TRBJ1-1; length: 14; size: few; V: TRBV27; CDR3: CASSLVQGDFEAFF; DNA: TGTGCCAGCAGTTTGGTACAGGGGGACTTTGAAGCTTTCTTT
D: -; J: TRBJ2-2; length: 16; size: once; V: TRBV6-1; CDR3: CASSESGRAITGELFF; DNA: TGTGCCAGCAGTGAATCAGGCAGGGCGATCACCGGGGAGCTGTTTTTT
D: -; J: TRBJ1-1; length: 17; size: -; V: TRBV27; CDR3: CASILGDEGETNTEAFF; DNA: TGTGCCAGCATCTTGGGGGATGAGGGGGAGACGAACACTGAAGCTTTCTTT
D: TRBD2; J: TRBJ2-1; length: 16; size: -; V: TRBV14; CDR3: CASSQDRLTSGNEQFF; DNA: TGTGCCAGCAGCCAAGATAGGCTGACTAGCGGGAACGAGCAGTTCTTC
D: -; J: TRBJ1-5; length: 16; size: -; V: TRBV6-1; CDR3: CASSERTGRIHQPQHF; DNA: TGTGCCAGCAGTGAAAGAACCGGGAGGATCCATCAGCCCCAGCATTTT
D: TRBD1; J: TRBJ1-1; length: 13; size: -; V: TRBV7-8; CDR3: CASSLDPDRVAFF; DNA: TGTGCCAGCAGCTTAGACCCCGACAGGGTGGCTTTCTTT
D: TRBD2; J: TRBJ2-2; length: 17; size: -; V: TRBV7-9; CDR3: CASSLGLAGHATGELFF; DNA: TGTGCCAGCAGCCTCGGACTAGCGGGTCATGCCACCGGGGAGCTGTTTTTT
D: -; J: TRBJ1-1; length: 14; size: -; V: TRBV19; CDR3: CATALAGGATEAFF; DNA: TGTGCCACCGCCCTGGCGGGGGGAGCCACTGAAGCTTTCTTT
D: -; J: TRBJ1-5; length: 13; size: few; V: TRBV19; CDR3: CASSPGGYQPQHF; DNA: TGTGCCAGTAGCCCTGGGGGCTATCAGCCCCAGCATTTT
D: TRBD1; J: TRBJ1-3; length: 14; size: few; V: TRBV7-9; CDR3: CASSQGQGTNTIYF; DNA: TGTGCCAGCAGCCAGGGACAGGGGACAAACACCATATATTTT
D: -; J: TRBJ1-2; length: 15; size: -; V: TRBV3-1/TRBV3-2; CDR3: CASSNREGLNYGYTF; DNA: TGTGCCAGCAGCAACAGAGAGGGTCTAAACTATGGCTACACCTTC
D: TRBD1; J: TRBJ2-7; length: 12; size: -; V: TRBV7-9; CDR3: CASSTQGNEQYF; DNA: TGTGCCAGCAGCACACAGGGGAACGAGCAGTACTTC
D: TRBD1; J: TRBJ1-2; length: 13; size: -; V: TRBV24-1; CDR3: CATSAQGADGYTF; DNA: TGTGCCACCAGTGCACAGGGGGCCGACGGCTACACCTTC
D: -; J: TRBJ2-1; length: 14; size: -; V: TRBV5-1; CDR3: CASSTRGTYNEQFF; DNA: TGCGCCAGCAGCACCCGGGGGACCTACAATGAGCAGTTCTTC
D: -; J: TRBJ1-2; length: 14; size: -; V: TRBV27; CDR3: CASSLFRPSDGYTF; DNA: TGTGCCAGCAGTTTATTCCGGCCCAGCGATGGCTACACCTTC
D: -; J: TRBJ1-4; length: 15; size: -; V: TRBV4-2; CDR3: CASSQGGGVDEKLFF; DNA: TGTGCCAGCAGCCAAGGGGGAGGGGTGGATGAAAAACTGTTTTTT
D: -; J: TRBJ2-6; length: 15; size: -; V: TRBV10-3; CDR3: CAISIGVSGANVLTF; DNA: TGTGCCATCAGTATAGGGGTTTCTGGGGCCAACGTCCTGACTTTC
D: TRBD1; J: TRBJ1-2; length: 13; size: -; V: TRBV11-3; CDR3: CASSWTGGSGYTF; DNA: TGTGCCAGCAGCTGGACAGGGGGCAGTGGCTACACCTTC
D: -; J: TRBJ1-3; length: 17; size: -; V: TRBV19; CDR3: CASSIILRGSGGNTIYF; DNA: TGTGCCAGTAGTATTATACTTCGGGGGAGCGGTGGAAACACCATATATTTT
D: -; J: TRBJ1-5; length: 15; size: -; V: TRBV6-2/TRBV6-3; CDR3: CASSQQGISNQPQHF; DNA: TGTGCCAGCAGTCAACAGGGTATTAGCAATCAGCCCCAGCATTTT
D: TRBD1; J: TRBJ1-2; length: 13; size: -; V: TRBV6-5; CDR3: CASSIDREYGYTF; DNA: TGTGCCAGCAGTATCGACAGGGAATATGGCTACACCTTC
D: TRBD2; J: TRBJ2-1; length: 15; size: -; V: TRBV18; CDR3: CASSPGLAGVHEQFF; DNA: TGTGCCAGCTCACCAGGACTAGCGGGAGTACATGAGCAGTTCTTC
D: TRBD2; J: TRBJ2-5; length: 16; size: -; V: TRBV7-3; CDR3: CASSNQGLAGQETQYF; DNA: TGTGCCAGCAGCAACCAAGGACTAGCGGGGCAAGAGACCCAGTACTTC
D: -; J: TRBJ2-7; length: 14; size: -; V: TRBV6-1; CDR3: CASSEGQGLYEQYF; DNA: TGTGCCAGCAGTGAAGGGCAGGGATTGTACGAGCAGTACTTC
D: -; J: TRBJ1-2; length: 16; size: once; V: TRBV3-1/TRBV3-2; CDR3: CASSQYTRGKNYGYTF; DNA: TGTGCCAGCAGCCAGTACACCAGGGGCAAAAACTATGGCTACACCTTC
D: -; J: TRBJ1-1; length: 15; size: -; V: TRBV19; CDR3: CASSKDQGTNTEAFF; DNA: TGTGCCAGTAGTAAGGATCAGGGCACGAACACTGAAGCTTTCTTT
D: -; J: TRBJ2-1; length: 16; size: -; V: TRBV6-4; CDR3: CASSEGGFGAYNEQFF; DNA: TGTGCCAGCAGTGAAGGAGGATTCGGAGCCTACAATGAGCAGTTCTTC
D: TRBD1; J: TRBJ2-3; length: 14; size: few; V: TRBV6-5; CDR3: CASSRRTGMNTQYF; DNA: TGTGCCAGCAGTCGAAGGACAGGGATGAATACGCAGTATTTT
D: TRBD2; J: TRBJ2-7; length: 15; size: -; V: TRBV13; CDR3: CASSVTSGSPYEQYF; DNA: TGTGCCAGCAGCGTGACTAGCGGGAGTCCCTACGAGCAGTACTTC
D: -; J: TRBJ2-3; length: 15; size: -; V: TRBV7-3; CDR3: CASSLVGGRTDTQYF; DNA: TGTGCCAGCAGCTTGGTGGGAGGCCGCACAGATACGCAGTATTTT
D: TRBD2; J: TRBJ2-7; length: 15; size: -; V: TRBV5-1; CDR3: CASSSELAGANEQYF; DNA: TGCGCCAGCAGCTCGGAGCTAGCGGGAGCAAACGAGCAGTACTTC
D: TRBD1; J: TRBJ1-2; length: 12; size: -; V: TRBV30; CDR3: CAWTYDRGGYTF; DNA: TGTGCCTGGACCTACGACAGGGGTGGCTACACCTTC
D: TRBD1; J: TRBJ2-7; length: 15; size: once; V: TRBV2; CDR3: CASRPDRGISYEQYF; DNA: TGTGCCAGCAGGCCTGACAGGGGAATCTCCTACGAGCAGTACTTC